The entry below describes one T cell receptor (beta chain). The entry originates in a study of T cell changes during pregnancy in multiple sclerosis. Measured with immunoSEQ multiplex PCR; TCRdb has only the in-frame clones, and not every one. This repertoire shows tens of thousands of clones, around nine tenths found once; its top ten account for more than 10%. Germline V CDR1 and CDR2: SGHNT, YYREEE (reference sequence). This CDR3 spans 15 amino acids. The V gene lost 4 bases and the J gene lost 6 bases, with 14 bases spanning the gap. Material: CD8+ T cells from peripheral blood mononuclear cells, obtained in the first trimester of pregnancy. This sequence was found in a female donor in good health, enrolled as a control in a pregnancy study. This rearrangement joins TRBV5-4 to TRBJ1-6; TRBD1 might be the D (5 bases). CDR3 in DNA: TGTGCCAGCAGCACGGGACTGGGAGGTAATTCACCCCTCCACTTT. Translated, it gives CASSTGLGGNSPLHF.